The source of this T cell receptor (beta chain) is a study of blood T cell repertoires in COVID-19. Turning to the study itself: The study drew acute and convalescent COVID-19 samples from the United States, Italy and Spain. The cDNA or gDNA used as material had been derived from T cells, B-cell-depleted T cells, or PBMCs.

This clone was seen a single time. In Seattle, patients joined the study during active infection and were tracked longitudinally. Per the original data handling: Reference gene primer amplification gave nucleated cell count estimates. Libraries were prepared by immunoSEQ multiplex PCR; TCRdb keeps only in-frame clonotypes and omits some of them. That table supplies the V and J calls and clone size; D and trimming were determined from the DNA. The sample includes some 180,000 clones, about four fifths of them seen just once. The CDR3 is 17 residues long. V lost 3 bases to trimming and J lost 13 bases; unmatched junction nucleotides: 18. Germline V CDR1 and CDR2: LGHNA, YNFKEQ.

The rearrangement joins TRBV4-2 to TRBJ2-1; 10 bases map to TRBD2. The sequence was collected from an older woman with COVID-19, enrolled during active disease. Material for sequencing was peripheral blood. The CDR3 here is CASSQTMGQATSGLQFF. For the CDR3, the DNA is TGTGCCAGCAGCCAGACGATGGGGCAGGCGACTAGCGGGCTACAGTTCTTC.